The next 32 T cell receptor beta chains were all read from a single sample in a study of cytomegalovirus exposure and HLA in healthy donors. Use of 60 Vbeta and 13 Jbeta primers characterized the PCR. Here immunoSEQ multiplex PCR was the method, and the copy in TCRdb shows in-frame clones only, minus some. The sample contains over 150,000 clones, roughly four fifths of which appear only once. Material for sequencing was PBMCs. The source is a man between 60 and 75 years old in good health and CMV-seronegative.

This clone was counted a few times. The chain couples TRBV27 to TRBJ2-4; a possible D gene is TRBD2 (6 bases). Germline values: CDR1 MNHEY, CDR2 SMNVEV (reference sequence). V was cut by 3 bases and J by 0 bases, with 12 bases left in between. This CDR3 contains 16 residues. CDR3 sequence reads: CASSLYGGLAKNIQYF. The DNA for the CDR3 is TGTGCCAGCAGTTTGTATGGGGGACTAGCCAAAAACATTCAGTACTTC.

This chain connects TRBV14 to TRBJ1-1; D unclear. The length of the CDR3 is 14 residues. With 4 bases removed from V and 7 bases from J, the gap between germline ends came to 16 bases. CDR1 SGHDN and CDR2 FVKESK come from the germline V gene. CDR3 sequence: CASSPWIRGVEAFF. CDR3 bases: TGTGCCAGCAGCCCTTGGATTCGGGGTGTTGAAGCTTTCTTT.

This chain uses TRBV19 with TRBJ2-7, with TRBD2 as a possible D gene (6 bases). Trimming removed 5 bases from V and 0 bases from J, with 11 bases in between. This CDR3 contains 14 residues. Germline V gene sequence: CDR1 LNHDA, CDR2 SQIVND (reference sequence). CDR3 sequence (DNA): TGTGCCAGTAGTCCTAGGACTACCTCCTACGAGCAGTACTTC. Amino acids: CASSPRTTSYEQYF.

The V gene is TRBV7-3, the J gene TRBJ2-1, with 7 nucleotides matching TRBD2. The CDR3 runs 15 residues. Germline trimming cut 2 bases from V and 7 bases from J; bases unmatched to any gene: 8. Germline CDR1 SGHTA, CDR2 FQGTGA. The chain's CDR3 is CASSLSRGLGNEQFF. The CDR3 region has the DNA TGTGCCAGCAGCTTATCGCGGGGGTTAGGGAATGAGCAGTTCTTC.

This chain connects TRBV10-2 to TRBJ2-5, with TRBD1 matching over 8 bases. Germline CDR1 and CDR2: WSHSY and SAAADI. CDR3 length: 14 residues. J lost 4 bases, V lost 5 bases, and 6 bases had no gene match. CDR3 amino acids: CASSSGGAGETQYF. The CDR3 DNA reads as TGCGCCAGCAGTTCAGGGGGCGCGGGAGAGACCCAGTACTTC.

The V call is TRBV9, the J call TRBJ1-2; D may be TRBD1 (6 bases). V was clipped by 3 bases and J by 8 bases, with 23 bases between them. The CDR3 loop spans 16 amino acids. From germline, CDR1 is SGDLS and CDR2 YYNGEE. The CDR3 DNA reads as TGTGCCAGCAGCGAGGGAACCCGGGACACCTACCGGGGCTACACCTTC. It is translated as CASSEGTRDTYRGYTF.

The chain links TRBV18 to TRBJ2-5, with D hard to call. Germline values: CDR1 KGHSH, CDR2 LQKENI. Trimming took off 1 base at V and 5 bases at J, with 17 bases between the two ends. The CDR3 spans 16 residues. The CDR3 sequence is CASSPLSGPSRETQYF. For the CDR3, the DNA is TGTGCCAGCTCACCACTGTCCGGTCCCTCGCGGGAGACCCAGTACTTC.

V gene TRBV6-4 combines with J gene TRBJ2-2; 7 bases are shared with TRBD1. J lost 4 bases, V lost 5 bases, and 7 bases had no gene match. The germline gives CDR1 MRHNA, CDR2 SNTAGT. The CDR3 has 15 amino acids. CDR3 in amino acids: CASSPRQGGTGELFF. The CDR3 DNA sequence: TGTGCCAGCAGTCCCCGACAGGGCGGCACCGGGGAGCTGTTTTTT.

This clone appeared a single time. This chain uses TRBV28 with TRBJ1-6; 11 bases line up with TRBD1. The germline gives CDR1 MDHEN, CDR2 SYDVKM. The CDR3 contains 19 residues. Trimming took 3 bases from V and 8 from J; bases not matched to a gene: 15. The CDR3 loop reads CASSFRGQGGVQFYSPLHF. For the CDR3, the DNA is TGTGCCAGCAGTTTCAGGGGACAGGGGGGAGTCCAATTCTATTCACCCCTCCACTTT.

This clone has just a few counts. CDR3 residues: CASRRTANTEAFF. In DNA form, the CDR3 reads TGTGCCAGCAGGAGGACAGCTAACACTGAAGCTTTCTTT. The chain uses TRBV6-1 and TRBJ1-1; TRBD1 is a possible D gene (6 bases). The germline V and J ends were trimmed by 6 bases and 2 bases, with 10 bases remaining between them. CDR1 and CDR2 (germline): MNHNS, SASEGT. This CDR3 is built from 13 residues.

The chain uses TRBV23-1 and TRBJ1-1; D is possibly TRBD1 (5 bases). TRBV23-1 is an ORF; its function is uncertain. The CDR3 totals 13 residues. V shed 2 bases and J shed 7 bases, with 11 bases lying between them. The CDR3 sequence is CASSQPQGCEAFF. DNA of the CDR3: TGCGCCAGCAGTCAACCTCAGGGCTGTGAAGCTTTCTTT.

J is TRBJ2-1 and V is TRBV4-3; 7 bases agree with TRBD2. The V gene end was trimmed by 0 bases and the J gene end by 8 bases; junction bases not matched to a gene: 7. Germline lookup yields CDR1 LGHNA and CDR2 YSLEER. CDR3 length: 15 residues. CDR3 coding DNA: TGCGCCAGCAGCCAAGATGTGGGAGGGCCGTATGAGCAGTTCTTC. It encodes CASSQDVGGPYEQFF.

The gene calls are TRBV9 and TRBJ2-3; D remains unclear. Trimming shortened V by 3 bases and J by 4 bases, and 12 bases separated the two germline ends. This CDR3 is 14 amino acids long. Germline lookup yields CDR1 SGDLS and CDR2 YYNGEE. CDR3 in DNA: TGTGCCAGCAGCGCCGGAGTCCCCCCAGATACGCAGTATTTT. This codes for CASSAGVPPDTQYF.

This chain joins TRBV7-9 and TRBJ1-5, with D possibly TRBD1 on 5 matching bases. Germline loops: CDR1 SEHNR, CDR2 FQNEAQ (reference sequence). V was cut by 4 bases and J by 5 bases, with 12 bases left in between. The CDR3 loop spans 14 amino acids. CDR3 protein: CASSWDGLDQPQHF. The CDR3 nucleotides are TGTGCCAGCAGCTGGGACGGACTAGATCAGCCCCAGCATTTT. The full variable domain, in which reference TRBV7-9 and TRBJ1-5 provide the parts outside the CDR3, is DTGVSQNPRHKITKRGQNVTFRCDPISEHNRLYWYRQTLGQGPEFLTYFQNEAQLEKSRLLSDRFSAERPKGSFSTLEIQRTEQGDSAMYLCASSWDGLDQPQHFGDGTRLSIL.

This clone came up once. The chain has TRBV18 and TRBJ2-1, with 7 bases that match TRBD1. This CDR3 comprises 15 residues. From germline, CDR1 is KGHSH and CDR2 LQKENI. V was clipped by 2 bases and J by 7 bases; unmatched bases: 8. The DNA of the CDR3 is TGTGCCAGCTCACCATCGGGACAGCTGGTTAATGAGCAGTTCTTC. Amino acids: CASSPSGQLVNEQFF.

The CDR3 DNA sequence: TGTGCCAGCAGTGCCCCAATAGGGGGTGTGGAGACCCAGTACTTC. This gives the protein CASSAPIGGVETQYF. The chain combines TRBV6-5 with TRBJ2-5, with D perhaps matching TRBD1 (6 bases). The CDR3 runs to 15 residues. Germline-derived CDR1 and CDR2 are MNHEY and SVGAGI. The ends were cut back, 5 bases at V and 5 bases at J, with 18 bases in the middle.

The V gene is TRBV28, the J gene TRBJ1-1; D possibly corresponds to TRBD1 (6 bases). V dropped 7 bases and J dropped 2 bases, with 11 bases sitting between them. The CDR3 contains 13 residues. CDR1 MDHEN and CDR2 SYDVKM come from the germline V gene. The CDR3 nucleotides read TGTGCCAGCACGCCAGGGGTTAACACTGAAGCTTTCTTT. This sequence encodes CASTPGVNTEAFF.

The sample holds a few counts of this clone. The sample holds other DNA sequences that translate to the same CDR3. This sequence joins TRBV5-4 and TRBJ1-1; 8 nucleotides line up with TRBD1. The V and J ends lost 4 bases and 0 bases, in that order; junction bases with no gene match: 5. The germline CDR1 and CDR2 sequences are SGHNT and YYREEE (reference sequence). The CDR3 consists of 15 residues. CDR3 nucleotides: TGTGCCAGCAGCCCCCTGACAGGGGTGAACACTGAAGCTTTCTTT. Residues: CASSPLTGVNTEAFF.

Remarks on this clone: Other DNA sequences in the same sample also yield this CDR3. V and J are TRBV7-7 and TRBJ2-2; 10 bases map to TRBD1. Germline V gene data show CDR1 as SSHAT and CDR2 as FNYEAQ (reference sequence). V lost 5 bases to trimming and J lost 5 bases; unmatched junction nucleotides: 5. This CDR3 has 15 amino acids. The CDR3 region is CASSPRTGGTGELFF. CDR3 sequence (DNA): TGTGCCAGCAGCCCTCGGACAGGGGGAACCGGGGAGCTGTTTTTT.

The chain combines TRBV6-5 with TRBJ2-1; TRBD1 is a possible D gene (5 bases). Germline lookup yields CDR1 MNHEY and CDR2 SVGAGI. V was trimmed by 7 bases and J by 6 bases, leaving 7 bases between them. CDR3 length equals 11 residues. The CDR3 DNA sequence: TGTGCCAGCAAACAGGTCAATGAGCAGTTCTTC. Translating it yields CASKQVNEQFF.

This chain uses TRBV11-2 with TRBJ2-7, with D possibly matching TRBD1 (6 bases). V lost 5 bases to trimming and J lost 3 bases, with 23 bases between them. CDR1 and CDR2 (germline): SGHAT, FQNNGV. The CDR3 spans 17 residues. The CDR3 here is CASSPHRARRWDYEQYF. The CDR3 DNA follows: TGTGCCAGCAGCCCGCACAGGGCCCGAAGGTGGGACTACGAGCAGTACTTC.

A few counts support this clone. The J gene is TRBJ2-5, the V gene TRBV6-4, with 14 bases fitting TRBD2. V dropped 5 bases and J dropped 4; count of bases not matched to a gene: 3. From germline, CDR1 is MRHNA and CDR2 SNTAGT. This CDR3 contains 15 residues. The CDR3 nucleotides read TGTGCCAGCAGTCGAGGACTAGCGGGGGGAGAGACCCAGTACTTC. Translating it yields CASSRGLAGGETQYF.

This chain joins TRBV7-2 and TRBJ1-4, with D tentatively TRBD1 (6 bases). Germline V gene sequence: CDR1 SGHTA, CDR2 FQGNSA. This CDR3 region has 16 residues. Trimming shortened V by 5 bases and J by 0 bases, and 13 bases separated the two germline ends. CDR3: CASSRQDPSTNEKLFF. The DNA for the CDR3 is TGTGCCAGCAGCCGACAGGACCCATCAACTAATGAAAAACTGTTTTTT.

The table lists this clone with a few counts. The rearrangement links TRBV7-9 to TRBJ2-2, with a possible D match to TRBD1 (6 bases). This CDR3 contains 16 residues. From germline, CDR1 is SEHNR and CDR2 FQNEAQ (reference sequence). V lost 5 bases, J lost 0 bases, and 13 bases lay in between. In DNA, the CDR3 is TGTGCCAGCAGCCCTGGGACAACTACGAACACCGGGGAGCTGTTTTTT. This encodes CASSPGTTTNTGELFF. The full variable domain, its missing parts supplied by reference TRBV7-9 and TRBJ2-2, is DTGVSQNPRHKITKRGQNVTFRCDPISEHNRLYWYRQTLGQGPEFLTYFQNEAQLEKSRLLSDRFSAERPKGSFSTLEIQRTEQGDSAMYLCASSPGTTTNTGELFFGEGSRLTVL.

The CDR3, as DNA: TGCAGCGTTGAAGATCTGTGGGGGCGGGAGACAGATACGCAGTATTTT. As protein: CSVEDLWGRETDTQYF. This sequence joins TRBV29-1 and TRBJ2-3; possibly TRBD2 for D (7 bases). Looked up from germline, CDR1 is SQVTM and CDR2 is ANQGSEA. The CDR3 is 16 residues long. Trimming stripped 0 bases from V and 3 bases from J, with 16 bases between.

The chain combines TRBV10-3 with TRBJ2-6; 12 nucleotides line up with TRBD1. The length of the CDR3 is 17 residues. The V gene's germline CDR1 is ENHRY and CDR2 SYGVKD. V lost 5 bases and J lost 3; bases outside the gene matches: 5. The CDR3: CAISPGTGGGGANVLTF. The CDR3 nucleotides are TGTGCCATCAGTCCCGGGACAGGGGGCGGTGGGGCCAACGTCCTGACTTTC.

This chain joins TRBV4-1 and TRBJ2-1; D remains unclear. The CDR3 loop spans 15 amino acids. Germline loops: CDR1 MGHRA, CDR2 YSYEKL. The V gene lost 0 bases and the J gene lost 6 bases, with 12 bases spanning the gap. CDR3 sequence (DNA): TGCGCCAGCAGCCAAGATCCTGCAGGTCCCAATGAGCAGTTCTTC. Translated: CASSQDPAGPNEQFF.

The J gene is TRBJ2-7, the V gene TRBV9; D is undetermined. The CDR3 loop spans 14 amino acids. The germline V and J ends were trimmed by 1 base and 0 bases, with 8 bases remaining between them. Germline V gene data show CDR1 as SGDLS and CDR2 as YYNGEE. For the CDR3, the DNA is TGTGCCAGCAGCGTACAGGATGGCTCCTACGAGCAGTACTTC. Encoded protein: CASSVQDGSYEQYF.

The CDR3 loop reads CSGGQGNEKLFF. The CDR3 DNA is TGCAGCGGCGGACAGGGGAATGAAAAACTGTTTTTT. The chain carries TRBV29-1 and TRBJ1-4; 9 bases fit TRBD1. Trimming cost V 7 bases and J 5 bases; bases outside gene matches: 2. The CDR3 covers 12 residues. From germline, CDR1 is SQVTM and CDR2 ANQGSEA.

The rearrangement uses TRBV2 and TRBJ1-4; 8 nucleotides match TRBD1. Germline V lookup: CDR1 SNHLY, CDR2 FYNNEI. The CDR3 is 14 amino acids. The V gene end was trimmed by 6 bases and the J gene end by 7 bases; junction bases not matched to a gene: 7. The CDR3 loop reads CASSGQGVSEKLFF. The CDR3 region has the DNA TGTGCCAGCAGCGGACAGGGCGTCTCTGAAAAACTGTTTTTT.

This sequence joins TRBV19 and TRBJ2-2; D remains ambiguous. There are 16 residues in the CDR3. Deletions cut 3 bases from V and 8 bases from J, with 19 bases between. The germline V gene has CDR1 LNHDA and CDR2 SQIVND (reference sequence). CDR3 region: CASSIPRWSSPGELFF. The CDR3 DNA reads TGTGCCAGTAGTATCCCCCGGTGGAGTTCTCCGGGGGAGCTGTTTTTT. The full variable domain, in which reference TRBV19 and TRBJ2-2 provide the parts outside the CDR3, is DGGITQSPKYLFRKEGQNVTLSCEQNLNHDAMYWYRQDPGQGLRLIYYSQIVNDFQKGDIAEGYSVSREKKESFPLTVTSAQKNPTAFYLCASSIPRWSSPGELFFGEGSRLTVL.

This CDR3 is CASSPWARGRGREQYF. CDR3 DNA: TGTGCCAGCAGTCCCTGGGCCAGGGGCAGGGGGCGCGAGCAGTACTTC. The rearrangement uses TRBV28 and TRBJ2-7; 8 positions match TRBD1. The V gene end was trimmed by 5 bases and the J gene end by 6 bases; junction bases not matched to a gene: 15. CDR1 and CDR2 from the germline V gene are MDHEN and SYDVKM. The CDR3 sequence is 16 residues long.